One and the same sample provided the 7 T cell receptor beta chains below, sequenced in a study of T cells after yellow fever vaccination (dated by TCRdb to the late 2010s). In light of the paper, this sample's treatment or condition label describes: live attenuated yellow fever vaccine strain. The library was produced with 5' RACE. The reads were generated on an Illumina NovaSeq 6000. The public sequencing data were trimmed at Q25 with fastp and processed into clonotypes with MiXCR by TCRdb, which kept only in-frame beta chains. One record per CDR3 amino acid sequence lists the most common genes and DNA. The sample yields hundreds of thousands of distinct CDR3 sequences; roughly 4.3% were counted once. The biggest ten clones account for just under 25% of the sample. The sample consisted of PBMCs, taken 5 days after the yellow fever booster vaccination. These receptors came from a man aged 18 to 29 who received the YFV17D yellow fever vaccine.

V is TRBV25-1 and J is TRBJ2-7; D remains unclear. The CDR3 length is 12 residues. The V gene lost 4 bases and the J gene lost 4 bases, with 8 bases spanning the gap. Germline V gives CDR1 MGHDK, CDR2 SYGVNS. In DNA, the CDR3 is TGTGCCAGCAGTGCAGACGGGTACGAGCAGTACGTC. It specifies CASSADGYEQYV.

This clonotype was seen a few times. V gene TRBV7-8 combines with J gene TRBJ2-2; 13 positions match TRBD2. V gave up 5 bases and J gave up 6 bases; unmatched junction bases: 6. The CDR3 covers 16 residues. CDR1 and CDR2 from the germline V gene are SGHVS and FQNEAQ. The CDR3 coding sequence is TGTGCCAGCAGCCGAACTAGCGGGGGGGCGTCCGGGGAGCTGTTTTTT. The encoded protein is CASSRTSGGASGELFF.

The chain joins TRBV5-6 to TRBJ2-3; possible D gene TRBD2, 5 bases. V gave up 4 bases and J gave up 6 bases, with 12 bases separating them. This CDR3 is 13 amino acids long. CDR1 SGHDT and CDR2 YYEEEE come from the germline V gene. The CDR3 nucleotides read TGTGCCAGCAGCCGATATCGGGGTGATACGCAGTATTTT. Protein: CASSRYRGDTQYF.

This clonotype has only a few counts. V is TRBV7-2 and J is TRBJ1-2; 7 nucleotides line up with TRBD1. V lost 5 bases to trimming and J lost 7 bases; unmatched junction nucleotides: 7. This CDR3 is 13 amino acids long. Germline V lookup: CDR1 SGHTA, CDR2 FQGNSA. This chain's CDR3 is CASSPRDSGGYTF. CDR3 sequence (DNA): TGTGCCAGCAGCCCGAGGGACAGCGGTGGCTACACCTTC.

This clonotype was found a few times. The chain uses TRBV7-2 and TRBJ2-6; a weak D match, TRBD1 (5 bases). The V end lost 1 base, the J end lost 3 bases, and 13 bases lay between the germline ends. The CDR3 extends over 17 amino acids. The germline gives CDR1 SGHTA, CDR2 FQGNSA. The CDR3: CASSLVSGLSGANVLTF. The CDR3 bases are TGTGCCAGCAGCTTAGTGTCAGGGTTAAGTGGGGCCAACGTCCTGACTTTC.

This clonotype has a handful of counts. The V and J genes are TRBV7-8 and TRBJ1-6, with unresolved D. Trimming removed 5 bases at V and 9 bases at J, with 23 bases between. The CDR3 loop spans 17 amino acids. The germline CDR1 and CDR2 sequences are SGHVS and FQNEAQ. CDR3 nucleotides: TGTGCCAGCAGCCCAAGACCTGAATCCTATTCTTCTTCACCCCTCCACTTT. Protein: CASSPRPESYSSSPLHF.

This chain uses TRBV5-6 with TRBJ2-5; D is perhaps TRBD1 or TRBD2 (5 bases each). The V gene lost 3 bases and the J gene lost 2 bases, with 14 bases spanning the gap. In germline, CDR1 is SGHDT, CDR2 YYEEEE. The CDR3 has 15 amino acids. The CDR3 loop is CASSSRRGPQETQYF. The CDR3 coding sequence is TGTGCCAGCAGCTCCCGCCGGGGCCCACAAGAGACCCAGTACTTC.